These T cell receptor beta chains were read from a single sample in a study of immune evolution from preneoplasia to lung adenocarcinoma. Here immunoSEQ multiplex PCR was the method, and the copy in TCRdb shows in-frame clones only, minus some. The repertoire holds under 3,500 clones, with 80% to 85% as singletons. Sample: FFPE invasive lung adenocarcinoma tissue. All receptors derive from a person aged 60 to 85 with invasive lung adenocarcinoma. The CDR3 runs from the conserved cysteine through the conserved F or W. The order of the fields is clone size, V gene, CDR3 length, J gene, D gene, CDR3 protein, CDR3 DNA. A D gene is named only where the DNA matches it firmly. Clone size is shown for a subset of rows, as once, few, many or a class of expanded clone.

size: NA
V: TRBV5-6
length: 15
J: TRBJ1-3
D: NA
CDR3: CASSLAGVSGNTIYF
DNA: TGTGCCAGCAGCTTGGCCGGGGTCTCCGGAAACACCATATATTTT

size: NA
V: TRBV19
length: 14
J: TRBJ1-1
D: TRBD1
CDR3: CASSTQGADTEAFF
DNA: TGTGCCAGTAGTACCCAGGGGGCGGACACTGAAGCTTTCTTT

size: NA
V: TRBV20-1
length: 11
J: TRBJ1-1
D: NA
CDR3: CSASKETEAFF
DNA: TGCAGTGCTTCTAAAGAGACTGAAGCTTTCTTT

size: once
V: TRBV29-1
length: 11
J: TRBJ1-1
D: NA
CDR3: CSAWKATEAFF
DNA: TGCAGCGCATGGAAGGCAACTGAAGCTTTCTTT

size: once
V: TRBV28
length: 15
J: TRBJ1-1
D: NA
CDR3: CASSIYGTENTEAFF
DNA: TGTGCCAGCAGTATCTACGGGACGGAGAACACTGAAGCTTTCTTT

size: NA
V: TRBV4-1
length: 15
J: TRBJ1-1
D: NA
CDR3: CASSQDPQGGTEAFF
DNA: TGCGCCAGCAGCCAAGATCCCCAGGGAGGGACTGAAGCTTTCTTT

size: NA
V: TRBV7-9
length: 15
J: TRBJ1-5
D: NA
CDR3: CASSPGAGMAQPQHF
DNA: TGTGCCAGCAGCCCTGGGGCGGGCATGGCTCAGCCCCAGCATTTT

size: few
V: TRBV4-1
length: 15
J: TRBJ2-7
D: NA
CDR3: CASSQGDQTAYEQYF
DNA: TGCGCCAGCAGCCAAGGGGACCAGACAGCCTACGAGCAGTACTTC

size: NA
V: TRBV19
length: 14
J: TRBJ2-3
D: NA
CDR3: CASSIYLSTDTQYF
DNA: TGTGCCAGTAGTATATATCTGTCCACAGATACGCAGTATTTT

size: NA
V: TRBV30
length: 14
J: TRBJ2-1
D: NA
CDR3: CAWSVFGVYNEQFF
DNA: TGTGCCTGGAGTGTATTCGGGGTATACAATGAGCAGTTCTTC

size: NA
V: TRBV5-5
length: 16
J: TRBJ2-5
D: NA
CDR3: CASSRLSGLGEETQYF
DNA: TGTGCCAGCAGCCGCCTGAGTGGGCTAGGCGAAGAGACCCAGTACTTC

size: NA
V: TRBV6-1
length: 14
J: TRBJ2-3
D: NA
CDR3: CASSEQGLADTQYF
DNA: TGTGCCAGCAGTGAACAGGGTCTTGCAGATACGCAGTATTTT

size: NA
V: TRBV7-2
length: 14
J: TRBJ1-1
D: NA
CDR3: CASSQQGSDTEAFF
DNA: TGTGCCAGCAGCCAACAGGGATCGGACACTGAAGCTTTCTTT

size: NA
V: TRBV10-2
length: 15
J: TRBJ2-2
D: TRBD2
CDR3: CASTFSGGNTGELFF
DNA: TGCGCCAGCACTTTCAGCGGGGGAAACACCGGGGAGCTGTTTTTT

size: NA
V: TRBV4-2
length: 15
J: TRBJ1-5
D: NA
CDR3: CASSQDPGGDQPQHF
DNA: TGTGCCAGCAGCCAAGATCCGGGTGGTGATCAGCCCCAGCATTTT

size: NA
V: TRBV6-4
length: 15
J: TRBJ2-2
D: TRBD2
CDR3: CASSELAGNAGELFF
DNA: TGTGCCAGCAGTGAACTAGCGGGTAACGCCGGGGAGCTGTTTTTT

size: NA
V: TRBV5-1
length: 16
J: TRBJ2-2
D: NA
CDR3: CASSLGTVQNTGELFF
DNA: TGCGCCAGCAGCTTGGGGACGGTACAGAACACCGGGGAGCTGTTTTTT

size: NA
V: TRBV19
length: 17
J: TRBJ2-4
D: TRBD2
CDR3: CASSIWAGEGAKNIQYF
DNA: TGTGCCAGTAGTATCTGGGCGGGAGAGGGAGCCAAAAACATTCAGTACTTC

size: NA
V: TRBV27
length: 14
J: TRBJ2-5
D: NA
CDR3: CASSLVWGLETQYF
DNA: TGTGCCAGCAGTTTAGTTTGGGGGTTAGAGACCCAGTACTTC

size: NA
V: TRBV7-7
length: 15
J: TRBJ2-2
D: NA
CDR3: CASSSGTLHTGELFF
DNA: TGTGCTAGCAGCTCCGGGACACTGCACACCGGGGAGCTGTTTTTT

size: NA
V: TRBV19
length: 15
J: TRBJ1-5
D: NA
CDR3: CASSIEGVGQRPQHF
DNA: TGTGCCAGTAGTATAGAAGGGGTCGGTCAACGGCCCCAGCATTTT

size: NA
V: TRBV10-3
length: 18
J: TRBJ2-1
D: TRBD2
CDR3: CAISDPAGTSGRYNEQFF
DNA: TGTGCCATCAGTGACCCAGCCGGGACTAGCGGGAGGTACAATGAGCAGTTCTTC

size: NA
V: TRBV18
length: 14
J: TRBJ1-6
D: NA
CDR3: CASSPTPGDSPLHF
DNA: TGTGCCAGCTCACCTACCCCCGGGGATTCACCCCTCCACTTT

size: NA
V: TRBV5-4
length: 14
J: TRBJ1-2
D: NA
CDR3: CASSTQGIIYGYTF
DNA: TGTGCCAGCAGCACACAGGGAATAATCTATGGCTACACCTTC

size: NA
V: TRBV11-3
length: 14
J: TRBJ1-1
D: NA
CDR3: CASSAGALNTEAFF
DNA: TGTGCCAGCAGCGCAGGGGCTTTGAACACTGAAGCTTTCTTT

size: once
V: TRBV7-9
length: 17
J: TRBJ2-6
D: TRBD1
CDR3: CASSLARQGAGANVLTF
DNA: TGTGCCAGCAGCTTAGCCCGACAGGGGGCTGGGGCCAACGTCCTGACTTTC

size: NA
V: TRBV11-2
length: 16
J: TRBJ1-1
D: NA
CDR3: CASRHLQGARGTEAFF
DNA: TGTGCCAGCAGACATCTACAGGGCGCTCGGGGCACTGAAGCTTTCTTT

size: NA
V: TRBV20-1
length: 11
J: TRBJ1-1
D: NA
CDR3: CSASRGTEAFF
DNA: TGCAGTGCTAGTCGGGGAACCGAAGCTTTCTTT

size: NA
V: TRBV5-1
length: 16
J: TRBJ2-7
D: TRBD2
CDR3: CSSSAGTSGRPHEQYF
DNA: TGCTCCAGCAGCGCCGGGACTAGCGGGAGGCCTCACGAGCAGTACTTC

size: NA
V: TRBV2
length: 15
J: TRBJ2-5
D: NA
CDR3: CASSEGGGLAETQYF
DNA: TGTGCCAGCAGTGAAGGTGGGGGGCTAGCGGAGACCCAGTACTTC

size: NA
V: TRBV10-3
length: 14
J: TRBJ2-3
D: NA
CDR3: CAISESLSTDTQYF
DNA: TGTGCCATCAGTGAGTCGCTAAGCACAGATACGCAGTATTTT

size: NA
V: TRBV2
length: 15
J: TRBJ2-5
D: TRBD2
CDR3: CASSARLAGAETQYF
DNA: TGTGCCAGCAGCGCCCGACTAGCGGGAGCAGAGACCCAGTACTTC

size: NA
V: TRBV7-6
length: 15
J: TRBJ2-5
D: NA
CDR3: CASSPGLWLQETQYF
DNA: TGTGCCAGCAGCCCGGGACTCTGGCTCCAAGAGACCCAGTACTTC